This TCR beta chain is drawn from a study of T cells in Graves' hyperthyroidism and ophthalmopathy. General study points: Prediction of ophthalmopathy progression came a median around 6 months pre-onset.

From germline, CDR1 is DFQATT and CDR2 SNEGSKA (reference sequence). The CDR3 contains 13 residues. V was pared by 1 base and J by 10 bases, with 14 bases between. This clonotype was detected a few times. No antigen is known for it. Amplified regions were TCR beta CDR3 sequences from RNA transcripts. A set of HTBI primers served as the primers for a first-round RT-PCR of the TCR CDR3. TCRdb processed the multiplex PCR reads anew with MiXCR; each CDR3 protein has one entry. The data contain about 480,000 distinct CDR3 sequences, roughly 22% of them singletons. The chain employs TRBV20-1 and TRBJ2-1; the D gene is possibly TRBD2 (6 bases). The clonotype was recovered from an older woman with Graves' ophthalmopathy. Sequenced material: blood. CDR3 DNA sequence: TGCAGTGCTAGAGTCGGGGGTCACCGGGAGCAGTTCTTC. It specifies CSARVGGHREQFF.